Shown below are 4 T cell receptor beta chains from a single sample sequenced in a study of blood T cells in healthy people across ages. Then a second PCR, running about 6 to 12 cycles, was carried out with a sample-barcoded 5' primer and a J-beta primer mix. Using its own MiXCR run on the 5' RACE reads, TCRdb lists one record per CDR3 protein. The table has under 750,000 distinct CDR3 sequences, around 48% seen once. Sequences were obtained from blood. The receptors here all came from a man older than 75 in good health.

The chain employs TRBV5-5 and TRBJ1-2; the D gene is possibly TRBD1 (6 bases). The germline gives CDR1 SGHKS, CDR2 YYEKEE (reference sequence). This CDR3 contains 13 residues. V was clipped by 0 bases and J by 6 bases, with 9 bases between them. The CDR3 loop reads CASSLDWTDGYTF. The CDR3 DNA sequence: TGTGCCAGCAGCTTGGATTGGACAGATGGCTACACCTTC. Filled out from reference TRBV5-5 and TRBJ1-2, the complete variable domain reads DAGVTQSPTHLIKTRGQQVTLRCSPISGHKSVSWYQQVLGQGPQFIFQYYEKEERGRGNFPDRFSARQFPNYSSELNVNALLLGDSALYLCASSLDWTDGYTFGSGTRLTVV.

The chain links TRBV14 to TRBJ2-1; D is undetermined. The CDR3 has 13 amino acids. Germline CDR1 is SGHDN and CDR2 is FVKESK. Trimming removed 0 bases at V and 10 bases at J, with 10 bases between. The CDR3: CASSQEAIREQFF. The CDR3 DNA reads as TGTGCCAGCAGCCAAGAAGCTATACGGGAGCAGTTCTTC.

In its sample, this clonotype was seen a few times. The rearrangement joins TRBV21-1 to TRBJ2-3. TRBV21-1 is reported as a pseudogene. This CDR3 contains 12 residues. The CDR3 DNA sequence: TGTGCCAGGCTCCCTAGCACAAGGGAGCAGTATTTT. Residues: CARLPSTREQYF.

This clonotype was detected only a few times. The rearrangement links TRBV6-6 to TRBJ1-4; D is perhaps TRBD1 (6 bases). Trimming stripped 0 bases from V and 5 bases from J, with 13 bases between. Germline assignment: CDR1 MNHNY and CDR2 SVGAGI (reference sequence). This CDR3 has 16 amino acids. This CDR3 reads CASSYSTGTRNEKLFF. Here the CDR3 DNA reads TGTGCCAGCAGTTACTCGACGGGGACACGAAATGAAAAACTGTTTTTT.